These 23 T cell receptor beta chains were all obtained from the same sample, sequenced in a study of T cell responses to AZD1222 COVID-19 vaccine (dated by TCRdb to the early 2020s). The meaning of the sample's time point label: about 28 days (+/-7) after the second vaccine dose. The method was the immunoSEQ multiplex PCR assay. Sourced from immuneACCESS, this table was stored by TCRdb with only in-frame sequences that have V and J called. A share of the clones is absent; for the studies checked, an unresolved V gene accounts for under half, and the remainder has no known explanation. In all, the sample holds about 150,000 clones, and around 92% of those were seen once. Under 3.5% of the sample belongs to the ten largest clones. This material consisted of peripheral blood, taken 28 days after the second AZD1222 dose. These receptors all come from an adult who received the AZD1222 COVID-19 vaccine.

The J gene is TRBJ2-1, the V gene TRBV28; D is unclear. Germline values: CDR1 MDHEN, CDR2 SYDVKM. The CDR3 sequence is 10 residues long. The CDR3 DNA is TGTAATGGTCCCCCCAATGAGCAGTTCTTC. It yields the protein CNGPPNEQFF.

The gene calls are TRBV18 and TRBJ1-1; the match to TRBD1 covers 9 bases. Germline V gene lookup returns CDR1 KGHSH and CDR2 LQKENI. The CDR3 is 20 amino acids. V lost 1 base to trimming and J lost 1 base; unmatched junction nucleotides: 16. CDR3 region: CASSPQVSGGQGNRNTEAFF. The CDR3 coding sequence is TGTGCCAGCTCACCACAGGTGTCCGGGGGACAGGGAAATAGGAACACTGAAGCTTTCTTT.

V and J are TRBV7-2 and TRBJ1-2; D might be TRBD1 (5 bases). The CDR3 length is 15 residues. CDR1 and CDR2 from the germline V gene are SGHTA and FQGNSA. V dropped 7 bases and J dropped 0 bases, with 15 bases sitting between them. The CDR3 sequence: CASIPVGGANYGYTF. The CDR3 DNA follows: TGTGCCAGCATCCCTGTCGGGGGAGCTAACTATGGCTACACCTTC.

V and J are TRBV29-1 and TRBJ2-3; 7 bases map to TRBD1. This CDR3 has 15 residues. Losses at the gene ends were 7 bases for V and 2 bases for J; bases not matched to a gene: 12. CDR1 and CDR2 (germline): SQVTM, ANQGSEA. The CDR3 reads CSALRVGQNTDTQYF. The CDR3 nucleotides read TGCAGCGCATTAAGGGTGGGACAGAACACAGATACGCAGTATTTT.

The J gene is TRBJ2-7, the V gene TRBV7-3; 9 bases map to TRBD1. Germline assignment: CDR1 SGHTA and CDR2 FQGTGA. The junction had 5 bases not matched to a gene; V was cut back by 4 bases and J by 4 bases. There are 14 residues in the CDR3. The CDR3 region has the DNA TGTGCCAGCAGCTCTCAACAGGGGGCGTACGAGCAGTACTTC. It specifies CASSSQQGAYEQYF. Filled out from reference TRBV7-3 and TRBJ2-7, the complete variable domain reads GAGVSQTPSNKVTEKGKYVELRCDPISGHTALYWYRQSLGQGPEFLIYFQGTGAADDSGLPNDRFFAVRPEGSVSTLKIQRTERGDSAVYLCASSSQQGAYEQYFGPGTRLTVT.

The genes are TRBV6-5 and TRBJ1-4; 7 positions match TRBD1. Looked up from germline, CDR1 is MNHEY and CDR2 is SVGAGI. The CDR3 has 15 residues. V was clipped by 5 bases and J by 4 bases; unmatched bases: 7. DNA of the CDR3: TGTGCCAGCAGTCGTTCCGGGACAGTTAATGAAAAACTGTTTTTT. This codes for CASSRSGTVNEKLFF.

V gene TRBV7-9 combines with J gene TRBJ1-3; unclear D gene. The V gene lost 1 base and the J gene lost 0 bases, with 7 bases spanning the gap. The CDR3 runs 15 residues. In germline, CDR1 is SEHNR, CDR2 FQNEAQ (reference sequence). The CDR3 DNA is TGTGCCAGCAGCTTAGTAGTGGGCTCTGGAAACACCATATATTTT. Amino acids: CASSLVVGSGNTIYF.

V gene TRBV6-1 combines with J gene TRBJ2-3, with 8 nucleotides matching TRBD1. The CDR3 loop spans 16 amino acids. CDR1 MNHNS and CDR2 SASEGT come from the germline V gene. The junction had 7 bases not matched to a gene; V was cut back by 2 bases and J by 3 bases. In nucleotides, the CDR3 is TGTGCCAGCAGTGAATGGAGGACAGGGCCTACAGATACGCAGTATTTT. Translation gives CASSEWRTGPTDTQYF.

The chain combines TRBV15 with TRBJ1-5; no clear D. The CDR3 spans 14 residues. With 1 base removed from V and 0 bases from J, the gap between germline ends came to 4 bases. CDR1 and CDR2 from the germline V gene are LNHNV and YYDKDF (reference sequence). CDR3 sequence: CATSRGGSNQPQHF. CDR3 bases: TGTGCCACCAGCAGAGGGGGTAGCAATCAGCCCCAGCATTTT.

V gene TRBV6-2 or TRBV6-3 combines with J gene TRBJ1-5; TRBD1 aligns across 8 bases. This CDR3 region has 17 residues. V lost 6 bases to trimming and J lost 0 bases; unmatched junction nucleotides: 10. CDR1 is MNHEY, CDR2 SVGEGT, per germline. The CDR3 region is CASSRSSDRASNQPQHF. CDR3 in DNA: TGTGCCAGCAGCCGTAGTTCGGACAGGGCTAGCAATCAGCCCCAGCATTTT.

The chain recombines TRBV4-3 with TRBJ1-2; the D is unclear. The V and J ends lost 0 bases and 4 bases respectively, with 9 bases between them. CDR3 length: 14 amino acids. The germline V gene encodes CDR1 LGHNA and CDR2 YSLEER. This CDR3 is CASSQDGGFYGYTF. The CDR3 coding sequence is TGCGCCAGCAGCCAAGATGGTGGGTTCTATGGCTACACCTTC.

As DNA, the CDR3 is TGTGCCAGCTCACCAGTGGCGGTAGAGGGTCATTCACCCCTCCACTTT. Its translation: CASSPVAVEGHSPLHF. The chain links TRBV18 to TRBJ1-6; no firm D call. The germline gives CDR1 KGHSH, CDR2 LQKENI. V gave up 2 bases and J gave up 8 bases, with 16 bases separating them. This CDR3 has 16 residues.

The CDR3 nucleotides are TGTGCCAGTAGTATCCGACGGCGGGGGACCGACTATGGCTACACCTTC. Translated, it gives CASSIRRRGTDYGYTF. This rearrangement joins TRBV19 to TRBJ1-2; a possible D gene is TRBD1 (5 bases). The germline gives CDR1 LNHDA, CDR2 SQIVND (reference sequence). There are 16 residues in the CDR3. V was shortened by 3 bases and J by 3 bases, with 17 bases between the two germline ends.

The V call is TRBV30, the J call TRBJ1-2, with D unclear. The CDR3 totals 11 residues. Germline-derived CDR1 and CDR2 are GTSNPN and SVGIG (reference sequence). Trimming stripped 3 bases from V and 10 bases from J, with 12 bases between. CDR3 in DNA: TGTGCCTGGAGGTCGATAGACGTCTACACCTTC. It specifies CAWRSIDVYTF.

The chain uses TRBV7-2 and TRBJ2-7, with unresolved D. Germline V gives CDR1 SGHTA, CDR2 FQGNSA. This CDR3 has 14 amino acids. Deletions cut 5 bases from V and 2 bases from J, with 13 bases between. The CDR3 DNA follows: TGTGCCAGCAGCCCAGGAGTAGCAGCCTACGAGCAGTACTTC. Encoded protein: CASSPGVAAYEQYF.

This chain joins TRBV11-3 and TRBJ2-7; 9 nucleotides match TRBD1. The CDR3 contains 13 residues. Germline CDR1 and CDR2: SGHNT and YENEEA. The ends lost 5 bases at V and 2 bases at J; junction bases unmatched: 1. The CDR3, as DNA: TGTGCCAGCAGCAGGACAGGGGCCTACGAGCAGTACTTC. Amino acids: CASSRTGAYEQYF.

CDR3 residues: CATSRGADSYGYTF. CDR3 bases: TGTGCCACCAGTCGGGGGGCCGACTCCTATGGCTACACCTTC. The rearrangement links TRBV24-1 to TRBJ1-2, with TRBD1 as a possible D gene (6 bases). The V gene lost 6 bases and the J gene lost 4 bases, with 14 bases spanning the gap. Germline assignment: CDR1 KGHDR and CDR2 SFDVKD. This CDR3 contains 14 residues.

This clone has just one count. The J gene is TRBJ2-7, the V gene TRBV7-2; TRBD2 matches at 7 bases. There are 13 residues in the CDR3. With 3 bases clipped from V and 2 bases from J, the junction kept 1 base outside the gene matches. The germline gives CDR1 SGHTA, CDR2 FQGNSA. CDR3 protein: CASSLGGTYEQYF. The CDR3 coding sequence is TGTGCCAGCAGCTTGGGGGGGACCTACGAGCAGTACTTC.

The rearrangement links TRBV6-5 to TRBJ2-3; maybe TRBD2 (7 bases). The CDR3 sequence is 15 residues long. Trimming took 2 bases from V and 2 from J, leaving 11 bases between them. Germline CDR1 is MNHEY and CDR2 is SVGAGI. Written as DNA, the CDR3 is TGTGCCAGCAGTTACGGCGGGGGCCACACAGATACGCAGTATTTT. Amino acid sequence: CASSYGGGHTDTQYF.

The rearrangement links TRBV19 to TRBJ2-1; D gene unclear. Between the trimmed V and J ends, which lost 4 bases and 8 bases, there was a span of 21 bases. The CDR3 extends over 16 amino acids. Germline loops: CDR1 LNHDA, CDR2 SQIVND (reference sequence). The CDR3 DNA reads TGTGCCAGTAGTACCCGAGCGCCTACTTTTGGGGATGAGCAGTTCTTC. As protein: CASSTRAPTFGDEQFF.

The chain joins TRBV10-3 to TRBJ2-2, with 9 bases lining up with TRBD2. CDR3 size: 13 residues. The germline V gene encodes CDR1 ENHRY and CDR2 SYGVKD. V lost 8 bases and J lost 11; bases outside the gene matches: 9. The CDR3: CAISLAGERELFF. CDR3 DNA: TGTGCCATCTCTTTAGCGGGAGAGAGAGAGCTGTTTTTT.

The CDR3 loop is CASTSGGRGNQPQHF. CDR3 DNA sequence: TGTGCCAGCACCTCGGGGGGTCGGGGCAATCAGCCCCAGCATTTT. This chain uses TRBV28 with TRBJ1-5; a weak D match, TRBD1 (5 bases). The V end was cut by 7 bases, the J end by 2 bases, with 15 bases between. CDR1 is MDHEN, CDR2 SYDVKM, per germline. The CDR3 totals 15 residues.

V is TRBV4-3 and J is TRBJ1-4; D gene uncertain. Germline V CDR1 and CDR2: LGHNA, YSLEER. The length of the CDR3 is 13 residues. Trimming cost V 0 bases and J 13 bases, with 12 bases left between them. Here the CDR3 DNA reads TGCGCCAGCAGCCAAGAGGCCGCAATCGGACTGTTTTTT. It translates to CASSQEAAIGLFF.